These 23 T cell receptor beta chains originate from one sample sequenced in a study of sequential checkpoint blockade in melanoma. The treatment was: randomized to nivolumab then ipilimumab (arm A) or the reverse (arm B). Measured with immunoSEQ multiplex PCR; TCRdb has only the in-frame clones, and not every one. The data show about 20,000 clones, roughly 82% seen once. Sequences were derived from CD8+ T cells sorted from blood (inferred from file names), sampled from a patient given nivolumab and ipilimumab in sequence. The receptors shown here come from a human donor with melanoma.

The chain employs TRBV7-9 and TRBJ1-2; D perhaps matches TRBD1 (6 bases). V was shortened by 5 bases and J by 0 bases, with 13 bases between the two germline ends. The germline V gene has CDR1 SEHNR and CDR2 FQNEAQ (reference sequence). This CDR3 has 15 residues. CDR3 nucleotide sequence: TGTGCCAGCAGCATCCCAGGGGTGGCTAACTATGGCTACACCTTC. Translation: CASSIPGVANYGYTF.

The chain links TRBV5-6 to TRBJ2-3; 14 nucleotides line up with TRBD2. CDR1 SGHDT and CDR2 YYEEEE come from the germline V gene. V was clipped by 4 bases and J by 2 bases; unmatched bases: 6. The CDR3 totals 17 residues. CDR3 in DNA: TGTGCCAGCAGCCCGGGACTAGCGGGGGAGCTCACAGATACGCAGTATTTT. Protein product: CASSPGLAGELTDTQYF.

This chain links TRBV15 with TRBJ1-2, with 9 bases fitting TRBD1. With 3 bases clipped from V and 1 base from J, the junction kept 9 bases outside the gene matches. There are 17 residues in the CDR3. In germline, CDR1 is LNHNV, CDR2 YYDKDF (reference sequence). This CDR3 is CATSRNTDRGDNYGYTF. The CDR3 nucleotides are TGTGCCACCAGCAGGAACACCGACAGGGGGGATAACTATGGCTACACCTTC.

This clone was recorded once. This sequence joins TRBV25-1 and TRBJ1-5, with a possible D match to TRBD1 (5 bases). CDR1 is MGHDK and CDR2 is SYGVNS in the germline V gene. The CDR3 covers 14 residues. With 2 bases removed from V and 6 bases from J, the gap between germline ends came to 11 bases. The CDR3 sequence: CASSEPGVGQPQHF. DNA of the CDR3: TGTGCCAGCAGTGAACCGGGGGTGGGTCAGCCCCAGCATTTT.

The chain couples TRBV19 to TRBJ1-2, with a weak D call TRBD1 (6 bases). This CDR3 contains 13 residues. Trimming took off 3 bases at V and 2 bases at J, with 7 bases between the two ends. Germline V gene data show CDR1 as LNHDA and CDR2 as SQIVND (reference sequence). The chain's CDR3 is CASSIQGNYGYTF. The CDR3 bases are TGTGCCAGTAGTATCCAGGGGAACTATGGCTACACCTTC.

The chain joins TRBV30 to TRBJ2-1; 7 bases map to TRBD1. V dropped 6 bases and J dropped 7; count of bases not matched to a gene: 9. The germline gives CDR1 GTSNPN, CDR2 SVGIG (reference sequence). This CDR3 is built from 13 residues. In nucleotides, the CDR3 is TGTGCCTGCGACAGGGTTGGGGAGAATGAGCAGTTCTTC. Translation: CACDRVGENEQFF. The variable domain in full, with the rest retrieved from reference TRBV30 and TRBJ2-1, is SQTIHQWPATLVQPVGSPLSLECTVEGTSNPNLYWYRQAAGRGLQLLFYSVGIGQISSEVPQNLSASRPQDRQFILSSKKLLLSDSGFYLCACDRVGENEQFFGPGTRLTVL.

This clone was seen once. V is TRBV6-1 and J is TRBJ2-7, with a tentative D call TRBD1 (6 bases). V lost 4 bases, J lost 0 bases, and 13 bases lay in between. The CDR3 runs to 15 residues. The V gene's germline CDR1 is MNHNS and CDR2 SASEGT. CDR3 region: CASSVDRLDSYEQYF. In DNA, the CDR3 is TGTGCCAGCAGTGTCGACAGGCTAGACTCCTACGAGCAGTACTTC.

The chain uses TRBV30 and TRBJ1-2; possibly TRBD1 for D (6 bases). V was trimmed by 0 bases and J by 5 bases, leaving 16 bases between them. The CDR3 contains 15 residues. Germline V gene sequence: CDR1 GTSNPN, CDR2 SVGIG (reference sequence). The CDR3: CAWSVQGRSFYGYTF. The DNA for the CDR3 is TGTGCCTGGAGTGTACAGGGTAGGAGCTTTTATGGCTACACCTTC.

This clone is medium-sized within its sample. The J gene is TRBJ2-3, the V gene TRBV18; D call uncertain. The ends were cut back, 4 bases at V and 2 bases at J, with 10 bases in the middle. Germline CDR1 reads KGHSH; CDR2 reads LQKENI. CDR3 length: 14 residues. CDR3 sequence: CASSHIGPTDTQYF. The DNA of the CDR3 is TGTGCCAGCTCACACATTGGGCCCACAGATACGCAGTATTTT.

This clone occurred once. J is TRBJ2-3 and V is TRBV28; D gene uncertain. In germline, CDR1 is MDHEN, CDR2 SYDVKM. CDR3 length equals 16 residues. V was cut by 1 base and J by 0 bases, with 11 bases left in between. CDR3 bases: TGTGCCAGCAGTTTATCGCCGGGTGTCAGCACAGATACGCAGTATTTT. It is translated as CASSLSPGVSTDTQYF.

V usage is TRBV25-1 and J usage is TRBJ2-7; D remains unclear. Trimming pared 5 bases from V and 0 bases from J, leaving 8 bases between. In germline, CDR1 is MGHDK, CDR2 SYGVNS. The CDR3 has 13 amino acids. This CDR3 is CASSYSDSYEQYF. DNA for the CDR3: TGTGCCAGCAGTTACTCTGACTCCTACGAGCAGTACTTC.

This rearrangement joins TRBV2 to TRBJ2-3, with D hard to call. The CDR3 is 14 amino acids. Looked up from germline, CDR1 is SNHLY and CDR2 is FYNNEI. V gave up 8 bases and J gave up 2 bases, with 14 bases separating them. The CDR3 DNA reads TGTGCCAGCTTCGGTCTCACTATCACAGATACGCAGTATTTT. This translates into CASFGLTITDTQYF.

This clone was observed a few times. The CDR3 bases are TGTGCCAGCAGCCGGAGCGACAGGACCACCCTGTACTTC. It codes for CASSRSDRTTLYF. The rearrangement links TRBV11-3 to TRBJ2-7, with D perhaps matching TRBD1 (6 bases). This CDR3 region has 13 residues. With 5 bases removed from V and 12 bases from J, the gap between germline ends came to 20 bases. Germline CDR1 SGHNT, CDR2 YENEEA.

The rearrangement joins TRBV11-2 to TRBJ2-5; TRBD2 might be the D (6 bases). This CDR3 has 15 residues. V was pared by 5 bases and J by 5 bases, with 18 bases between. The germline V gene encodes CDR1 SGHAT and CDR2 FQNNGV. Written as DNA, the CDR3 is TGTGCCAGCAGCCACTTCCCGGGGGAATTGGAGACCCAGTACTTC. This encodes CASSHFPGELETQYF.

The V call is TRBV5-4, the J call TRBJ2-7, with 8 bases fitting TRBD1. The germline CDR1 and CDR2 sequences are SGHNT and YYREEE (reference sequence). The V segment lost 0 bases and the J segment 5 bases; nucleotides outside the gene matches: 10. The CDR3 is 16 residues long. Here the CDR3 reads CASSLGSRQGAHEQYF. In nucleotides, the CDR3 is TGTGCCAGCAGCTTGGGTTCGCGGCAGGGGGCCCACGAGCAGTACTTC.

This chain connects TRBV10-1 to TRBJ2-7, with TRBD2 as a possible D gene (5 bases). Per the germline V gene, CDR1 is WNHNN and CDR2 is SYGVQD (reference sequence). V lost 4 bases, J lost 4 bases, and 20 bases lay in between. The CDR3 is 16 residues long. CDR3 sequence reads: CASSGSPGFNAYEQYF. The CDR3 DNA sequence: TGCGCCAGCAGTGGATCCCCGGGGTTTAACGCTTACGAGCAGTACTTC.

The chain carries TRBV7-9 and TRBJ1-2; 7 nucleotides match TRBD1. Germline values: CDR1 SEHNR, CDR2 FQNEAQ (reference sequence). This CDR3 comprises 11 residues. Trimming at V came to 8 bases and at J to 5 bases, leaving 2 bases not matched to a gene. In DNA form, the CDR3 reads TGTGCCAGCGGACAGGCTTATGGCTACACCTTC. Translating gives CASGQAYGYTF.

J is TRBJ2-3 and V is TRBV9; 15 bases match TRBD2. This CDR3 contains 19 residues. Germline V gene lookup returns CDR1 SGDLS and CDR2 YYNGEE. After removal of 0 bases from V and 6 bases from J, the junction contained 11 bases not matched to a gene. This chain's CDR3 is CASSVALRTSGGGGDTQYF. As DNA, the CDR3 is TGTGCCAGCAGCGTAGCTCTCCGGACTAGCGGGGGGGGAGGGGATACGCAGTATTTT.

The chain is built from TRBV19 and TRBJ1-5; 7 nucleotides line up with TRBD1. The V gene end was trimmed by 3 bases and the J gene end by 3 bases; junction bases not matched to a gene: 5. The CDR3 sequence is 15 residues long. Germline CDR1 and CDR2: LNHDA and SQIVND (reference sequence). CDR3 region: CASSMGDRYNQPQHF. CDR3 DNA: TGTGCCAGTAGTATGGGGGACAGATACAATCAGCCCCAGCATTTT.

This clone is a singleton in its sample. The DNA of the CDR3 is TGCAGTGCTACGGAGGGAGGCTACACCTTC. Translating it yields CSATEGGYTF. The J gene is TRBJ1-2, the V gene TRBV20-1; D is ambiguous. Germline V gives CDR1 DFQATT, CDR2 SNEGSKA (reference sequence). Trimming took off 4 bases at V and 8 bases at J, with 8 bases between the two ends. The CDR3 is 10 amino acids.

This sequence joins TRBV5-6 and TRBJ2-7; D is perhaps TRBD1 (5 bases). This CDR3 has 15 amino acids. Trimming removed 4 bases from V and 4 bases from J, with 18 bases in between. Germline CDR1 is SGHDT and CDR2 is YYEEEE. The CDR3: CASSPAPGWSYEQYF. In DNA form, the CDR3 reads TGTGCCAGCAGCCCAGCCCCAGGGTGGAGTTACGAGCAGTACTTC.

The chain links TRBV29-1 to TRBJ2-7; weak D call: TRBD1 (6 bases). This CDR3 is 13 amino acids long. Germline CDR1 reads SQVTM; CDR2 reads ANQGSEA. Trimming removed 3 bases at V and 4 bases at J, with 13 bases between. CDR3 nucleotides: TGCAGCGTTGAGTACCAGGGGCGGTACGAGCAGTACTTC. This sequence encodes CSVEYQGRYEQYF.

This chain connects TRBV7-6 to TRBJ2-7, with 8 bases that match TRBD1. After removal of 1 base from V and 3 bases from J, the junction contained 5 bases not matched to a gene. Looked up from germline, CDR1 is SGHVS and CDR2 is FNYEAQ. The CDR3 spans 15 residues. CDR3 residues: CASSLGTGQLYEQYF. The CDR3 nucleotides read TGTGCCAGCAGCTTAGGGACAGGGCAGCTCTACGAGCAGTACTTC.